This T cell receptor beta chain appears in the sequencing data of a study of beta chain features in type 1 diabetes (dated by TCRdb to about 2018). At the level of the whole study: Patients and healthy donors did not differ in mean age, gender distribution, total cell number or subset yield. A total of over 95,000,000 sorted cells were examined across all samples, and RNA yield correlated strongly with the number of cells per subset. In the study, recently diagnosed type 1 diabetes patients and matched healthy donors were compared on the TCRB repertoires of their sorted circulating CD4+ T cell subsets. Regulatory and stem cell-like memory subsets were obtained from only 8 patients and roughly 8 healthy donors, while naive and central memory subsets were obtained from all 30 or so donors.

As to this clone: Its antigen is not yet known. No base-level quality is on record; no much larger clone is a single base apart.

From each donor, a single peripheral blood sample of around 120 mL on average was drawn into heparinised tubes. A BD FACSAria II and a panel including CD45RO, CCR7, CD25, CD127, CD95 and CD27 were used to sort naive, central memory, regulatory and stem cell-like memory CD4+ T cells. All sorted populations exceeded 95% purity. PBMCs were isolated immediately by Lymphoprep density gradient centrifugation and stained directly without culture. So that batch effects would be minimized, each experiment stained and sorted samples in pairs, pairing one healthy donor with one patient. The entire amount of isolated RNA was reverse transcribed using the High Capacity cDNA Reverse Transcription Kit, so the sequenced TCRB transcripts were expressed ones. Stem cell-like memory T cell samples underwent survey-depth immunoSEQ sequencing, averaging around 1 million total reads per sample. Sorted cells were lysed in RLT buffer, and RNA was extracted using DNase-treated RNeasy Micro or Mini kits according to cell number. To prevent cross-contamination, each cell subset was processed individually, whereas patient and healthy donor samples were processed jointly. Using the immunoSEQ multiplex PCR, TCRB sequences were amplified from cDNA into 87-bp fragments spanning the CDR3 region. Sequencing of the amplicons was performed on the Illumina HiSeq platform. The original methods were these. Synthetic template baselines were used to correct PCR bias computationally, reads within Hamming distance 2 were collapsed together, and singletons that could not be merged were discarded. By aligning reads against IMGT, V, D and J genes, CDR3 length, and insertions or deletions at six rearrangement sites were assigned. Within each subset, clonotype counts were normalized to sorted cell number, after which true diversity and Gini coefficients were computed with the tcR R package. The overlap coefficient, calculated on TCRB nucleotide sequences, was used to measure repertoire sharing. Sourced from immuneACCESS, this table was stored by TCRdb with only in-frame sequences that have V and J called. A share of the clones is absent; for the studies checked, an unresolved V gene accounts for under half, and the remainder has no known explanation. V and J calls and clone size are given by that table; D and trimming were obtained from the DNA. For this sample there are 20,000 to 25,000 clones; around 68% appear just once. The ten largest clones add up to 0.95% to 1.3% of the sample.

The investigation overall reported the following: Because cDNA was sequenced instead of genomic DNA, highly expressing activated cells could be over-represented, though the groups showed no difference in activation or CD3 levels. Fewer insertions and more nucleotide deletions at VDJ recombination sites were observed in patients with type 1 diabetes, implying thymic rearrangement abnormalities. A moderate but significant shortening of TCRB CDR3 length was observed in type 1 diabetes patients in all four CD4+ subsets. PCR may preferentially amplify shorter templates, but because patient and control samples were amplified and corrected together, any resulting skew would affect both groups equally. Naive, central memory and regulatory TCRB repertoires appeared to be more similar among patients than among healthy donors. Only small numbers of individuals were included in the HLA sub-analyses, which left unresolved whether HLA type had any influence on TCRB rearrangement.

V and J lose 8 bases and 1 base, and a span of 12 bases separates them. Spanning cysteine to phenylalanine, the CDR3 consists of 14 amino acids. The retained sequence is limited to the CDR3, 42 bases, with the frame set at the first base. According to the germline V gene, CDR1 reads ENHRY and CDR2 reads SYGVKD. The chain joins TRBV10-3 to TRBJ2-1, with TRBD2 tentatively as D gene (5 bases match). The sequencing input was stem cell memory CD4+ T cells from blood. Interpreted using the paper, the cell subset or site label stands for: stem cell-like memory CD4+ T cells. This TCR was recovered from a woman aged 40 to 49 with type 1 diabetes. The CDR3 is CAIRERQSYNEQFF. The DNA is TGTGCCATCCGGGAACGGCAATCCTACAATGAGCAGTTCTTC.